This record concerns one T cell receptor beta chain sequence. Its cognate antigen is unknown. At one boundary the junction diverges from the germline segment, which might be a read error. Indicated time point: late sampling 161 to 241 days after vaccination in a few convalescent patients. Treatment given: roughly 10-day PBMC culture with coronavirus spike peptide pools or control peptides (ViraFEST assay). Positive PCR tests came between March and December 2020, ahead of the US Alpha, Beta and Delta variants. PBMCs, plated at 2 million to 2.5 million per well, were grown in the presence of approximately 9.5 IU/ml IL-2 and roughly 9.6 ug/ml peptide pools. This specimen belongs to a study of vaccination and CD4 T cells after COVID-19. Study-level information: Investigators took post-vaccine samples a median about 65 days after dose two, within a range of 14 to 241.

CDR3 length: 14 amino acids. Study-level results: In convalescent patients, 304 of 307 vaccine-specific clones were mono-reactive for SARS-CoV-2 spike.

The Oncomine TCR Beta short-read assay was applied to DNA of cultured CD4+ T cells. MiXCR, run by TCRdb on the PCR reads, gives a single entry per CDR3 protein. Of under 20,000 distinct CDR3 sequences listed, about 50% were seen once; the top ten hold around 18%. The receptor's source is a human donor who had recovered from COVID-19. The genes are TRBV5-3 and TRBJ1-6; maybe TRBD1 (6 bases). TRBV5-3 is noted as an ORF with a role that remains uncertain. The source material was CD4+ T cells from blood, cultured in vitro, sampled about 7 months after SARS-CoV-2 vaccination. The CDR3 nucleotides are TGTGCCAGCAGCTTGCGGGGGCTCGGCTCACCCCTCCACTTT. Protein sequence: CASSLRGLGSPLHF.